This TCR beta chain comes out of a study of tumor-infiltrating lymphocytes in primary liver carcinoma (TCRdb year 2017). Broadly, across the study: The five patients, three men and two women aged 30 to 69 years, had hepatocellular carcinoma (four) or combined HCC and intrahepatic cholangiocarcinoma (one). Tumors of the five patients were stage T1-T3 N0M0 with maximum diameters of 4.2 to 10 cm. Each sample produced about 3.5 to 7.13 million productive TCRbeta reads, and read depth showed no significant difference between tissue types. TCRbeta repertoire sequencing, expression microarrays and whole-exome sequencing were combined in the study across five regions of each liver tumor, with adjacent normal tissue and blood also included. A total of roughly 35 specimens from 5 patients, comprising approximately 25 tumor regions, 5 adjacent noncancerous liver tissues and 5 peripheral blood samples, were covered by TCRbeta repertoire sequencing. The 25 to 30 tumor region samples were profiled with Agilent mRNA microarrays so that TCRbeta repertoire diversity could be related to the local molecular phenotype. Reproducibility between technical replicate repertoires was high, with correlation coefficients above 0.98 and mean shared-clone rates roughly 0.87. Study-level results and caveats: Compared with blood, tumors had a significantly larger share of the repertoire taken up by the top 250 clones (p = 0.039). Repertoire overlap was higher between tumor regions (mean about 35%) than tumor-adjacent (approximately 17%) or tumor-blood (approximately 14%) pairs, consistent with antigen-driven expansion. Comparison of CD4+ and CD8+ T cell repertoires was precluded by the use of bulk unsorted samples. Only about 8-25% of top clones were found in all five regions of a tumor, suggesting spatial heterogeneity of tumor-infiltrating T cells. With just four or five patients in the study, the authors point out that the findings should be validated in a larger study. Because sequencing covered only the TCR beta chain and unpaired alpha chains were not captured, true repertoire diversity is likely underestimated.

TCRbeta-specific cDNA was reverse-transcribed from approximately 0.5 ug total RNA using a constant-region primer and ProtoScript II reverse transcriptase. Construction of the TCRbeta libraries relied on three nested rounds of multiplex PCR, following a slightly modified ARM-PCR procedure. The first two PCR rounds used multiplex TRBV1-TRBV30 forward primers with a Cbeta reverse primer, each for about 10 cycles. A final 25-cycle PCR with Deep VentR polymerase added sample barcodes and Illumina adapters. Before sequencing, amplicons of 200-500 bp were gel-purified using a QIAquick gel extraction kit. An Illumina HiSeq 2500 was used to sequence the TCRbeta amplicons with 250-bp paired-end reads. The authors processed their data as follows. Trimmomatic v0.33 was used to quality-trim the reads, and FLASH v1.2.11 was used to merge paired reads so that full CDR3 sequences could be recovered. V, D and J germline segments were assigned to the rearranged TCRbeta sequences by MiGEC v1.2.1b. Clonotype statistics, along with Shannon-Wiener diversity indices, were calculated using VDJtools v1.0.0. Except for diversity analysis, only each sample's 250 most abundant clonotypes were used in subsequent analyses to reduce sampling bias. TCRdb passed the public sequencing reads through fastp at Q25 and MiXCR, retaining productive beta sequences. Identical CDR3 protein sequences are pooled into one entry, listed with their most common genes and DNA. In this record, the V and J calls reflect TCRdb's handling and not the investigators' own analysis. For this sample there are 95,000 to 150,000 distinct CDR3 sequences; about 68% appear just once. The ten largest clonotypes hold around 9.3% of the sample.

Concerning this clonotype: No antigen is known for it. Its ends do not fully match the called genes, so a read error is possible.

The CDR3 holds 14 amino acids from the cysteine to the phenylalanine. The kept DNA is CDR3 alone, 42 bases in frame from the first base. From the germline V gene, CDR1 is MNHEY and CDR2 is SVGAGI. Total RNA and DNA were co-extracted from 20-30 mg of bulk tissue with the AllPrep DNA/RNA mini kit, without cell sorting. Roughly five patients with histopathologically diagnosed primary liver carcinoma underwent surgical resection in China between November 2015 and early 2016. Chronic HBV infection was present in the patients, and the patients were treatment-naive at sampling. Each tumor was sampled at five spatially separated regions: the tumor centre plus the superior, inferior, left-lateral and right-lateral poles. According to histology, viable tumor cells made up more than 75% of every tumor sample. Each fresh piece of tumor and adjacent tissue was cut in two, with one half stored in RNAlater at -80 degrees C and the other half sent for histology.

Sequencing input: liver tumor tissue from sampling region 1. The cell subset or site label on this specimen signifies: tumor region T1, superior pole. The sequence came from a woman aged 55-70 years with primary liver carcinoma and hepatitis B virus infection. The rearranged segments are TRBV6-5 and TRBJ2-7, with TRBD2 matching 10 junction bases. The CDR3 loop reads CAGSKAGGPCEQYF. The bases read TGTGCCGGCAGTAAAGCGGGAGGGCCATGCGAGCAGTACTTC.